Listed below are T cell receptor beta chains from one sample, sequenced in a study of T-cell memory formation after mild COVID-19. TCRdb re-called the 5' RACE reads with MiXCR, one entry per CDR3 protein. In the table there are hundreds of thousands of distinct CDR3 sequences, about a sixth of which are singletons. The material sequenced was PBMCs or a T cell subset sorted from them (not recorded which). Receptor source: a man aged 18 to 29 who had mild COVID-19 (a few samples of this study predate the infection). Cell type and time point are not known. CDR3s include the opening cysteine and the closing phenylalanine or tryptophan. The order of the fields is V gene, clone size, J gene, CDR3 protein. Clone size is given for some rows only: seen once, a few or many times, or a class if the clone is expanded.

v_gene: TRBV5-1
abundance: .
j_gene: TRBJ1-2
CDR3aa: CASSTGRDYGYTF

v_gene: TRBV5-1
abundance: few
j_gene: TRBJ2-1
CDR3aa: CASSQGQEYNEQFF

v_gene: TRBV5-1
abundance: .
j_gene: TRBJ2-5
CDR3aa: CASSLEAARGRETQYF

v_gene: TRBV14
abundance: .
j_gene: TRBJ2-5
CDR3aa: CASSQRHRETQYF

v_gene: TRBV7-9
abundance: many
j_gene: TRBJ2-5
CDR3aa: CASSLFSRSQETQYF

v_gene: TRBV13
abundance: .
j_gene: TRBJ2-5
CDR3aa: CASRVTGREETQYF

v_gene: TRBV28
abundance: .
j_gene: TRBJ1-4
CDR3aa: CASRPVGAGEKLFF

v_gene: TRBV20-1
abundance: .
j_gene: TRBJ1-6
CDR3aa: CSARGTGLATSPLHF

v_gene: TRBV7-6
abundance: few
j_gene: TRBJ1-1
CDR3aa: CASSLPGGRTEAFF

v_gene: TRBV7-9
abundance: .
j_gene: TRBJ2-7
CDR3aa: CASSRTDRTGSSYEQYF

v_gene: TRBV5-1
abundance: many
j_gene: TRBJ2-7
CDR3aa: CASSLALAGGYEQYF

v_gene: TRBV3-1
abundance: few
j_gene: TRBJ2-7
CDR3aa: CASSLGGGRQYF

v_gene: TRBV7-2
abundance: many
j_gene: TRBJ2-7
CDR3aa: CASSPGGGYEQYF

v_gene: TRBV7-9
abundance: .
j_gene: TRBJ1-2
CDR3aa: CASSSGTEYSYGYTF

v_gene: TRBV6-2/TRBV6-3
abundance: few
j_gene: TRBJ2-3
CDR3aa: CASRSGVAGTDTQYF

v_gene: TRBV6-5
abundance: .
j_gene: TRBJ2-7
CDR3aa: CASSYSGPGGQYF

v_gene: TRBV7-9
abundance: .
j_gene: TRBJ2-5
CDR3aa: CASSLSQGEQETQYF